The 18 T cell receptor beta chains in this list originate from one sample, sequenced in a study of T cell changes during pregnancy in multiple sclerosis. Profiling relied on immunoSEQ multiplex PCR, and the TCRdb table lists in-frame clones only, not all of them. Found here are under 80,000 clones, roughly 92% of them singletons; the top ten hold about 2.5%. The input for sequencing was peripheral blood, taken before pregnancy. The receptors stem from a female donor with multiple sclerosis, enrolled in a pregnancy study.

This clone has only one observation. The junction shows a germline mismatch at one end, possibly a read error. V usage is TRBV25-1 and J usage is TRBJ2-1, with 16 nucleotides matching TRBD2. The CDR3 contains 15 residues. Per the germline V gene, CDR1 is MGHDK and CDR2 is SYGVNS. In DNA, the CDR3 is TGTGCCAGCAGTGCGACCGGGACTAGCGGGGGGGGTATGGTCTTC. This gives the protein CASSATGTSGGGMVF.

The genes are TRBV11-2 and TRBJ2-1, with D maybe TRBD2 (7 bases). Per the germline V gene, CDR1 is SGHAT and CDR2 is FQNNGV. This CDR3 has 14 amino acids. Trimming stripped 10 bases from V and 2 bases from J, with 15 bases between. The CDR3 loop is CATRGGSPYNEQFF. The CDR3 nucleotides read TGTGCCACAAGGGGGGGGAGCCCCTACAATGAGCAGTTCTTC.

This clone was counted a single time. The gene calls are TRBV28 and TRBJ2-7, with a weak D call TRBD2 (5 bases). From germline, CDR1 is MDHEN and CDR2 SYDVKM. The CDR3 spans 15 residues. Trimming shortened V by 5 bases and J by 0 bases, and 14 bases separated the two germline ends. CDR3 sequence (DNA): TGTGCCAGCAGTGAGGGCCTTCTGAGCTCCTACGAGCAGTACTTC. Protein: CASSEGLLSSYEQYF.

The chain couples TRBV9 to TRBJ1-5; 7 nucleotides agree with TRBD1. Germline CDR1 and CDR2: SGDLS and YYNGEE. The CDR3 is 13 amino acids. Trimming took 6 bases from V and 2 from J; bases not matched to a gene: 2. The CDR3, as DNA: TGTGCCAGCACCCAGGGGGGCAATCAGCCCCAGCATTTT. Its translation: CASTQGGNQPQHF.

J is TRBJ2-7 and V is TRBV5-1; TRBD2 agrees at 8 bases. This CDR3 region has 16 residues. With 4 bases clipped from V and 8 bases from J, the junction kept 17 bases outside the gene matches. The germline V gene encodes CDR1 SGHRS and CDR2 YFSETQ. In DNA form, the CDR3 reads TGCGCCAGCAGCCCGCGGGCTAGCGGGTTAACTACGCAGCAGTACTTC. Translating gives CASSPRASGLTTQQYF.

This chain joins TRBV19 and TRBJ1-2, with 7 bases identical to TRBD1. V lost 5 bases and J lost 3; bases outside the gene matches: 9. The CDR3 totals 15 residues. Germline CDR1 is LNHDA and CDR2 is SQIVND (reference sequence). The CDR3 nucleotides are TGTGCCAGTAGTGCCTACAGGGGTCAGGACTATGGCTACACCTTC. Protein sequence: CASSAYRGQDYGYTF.

The J gene is TRBJ2-5, the V gene TRBV7-9; D is perhaps TRBD1 (7 bases). V was cut by 0 bases and J by 5 bases, with 13 bases left in between. The germline gives CDR1 SEHNR, CDR2 FQNEAQ (reference sequence). The CDR3 loop spans 15 amino acids. CDR3: CASSLALQGRETQYF. The CDR3 DNA follows: TGTGCCAGCAGCTTAGCGCTACAGGGGAGGGAGACCCAGTACTTC.

In this sample, this clone turned up once. The chain couples TRBV28 to TRBJ1-2, with 9 bases lining up with TRBD1. Germline V lookup: CDR1 MDHEN, CDR2 SYDVKM. With 2 bases clipped from V and 4 bases from J, the junction kept 14 bases outside the gene matches. The CDR3 is made up of 18 amino acids. CDR3 nucleotide sequence: TGTGCCAGCAGTTTACGACCGGGACAGGGTAGGGGTGGCTATGGCTACACCTTC. Protein: CASSLRPGQGRGGYGYTF.

CDR3 sequence (DNA): TGTGCCAGTAGAGGTCGGGGACAGGGTCAGCATGAGCAGTTCTTC. It codes for CASRGRGQGQHEQFF. The genes are TRBV19 and TRBJ2-1; 9 bases are shared with TRBD1. In germline, CDR1 is LNHDA, CDR2 SQIVND (reference sequence). V dropped 6 bases and J dropped 8; count of bases not matched to a gene: 11. This CDR3 is 15 amino acids long.

The J gene is TRBJ2-3, the V gene TRBV5-6; 8 bases map to TRBD1. The CDR3 is made up of 17 amino acids. Per germline, CDR1 SGHDT and CDR2 YYEEEE. V was pared by 3 bases and J by 1 base, with 10 bases of the junction left unmatched. The CDR3 nucleotides are TGTGCCAGCAGCTCTTTTCGTGCCAGGGGGCGCACAGATACGCAGTATTTT. It yields the protein CASSSFRARGRTDTQYF.

The CDR3 protein is CASSLVLNREGSYEQYF. The CDR3 DNA follows: TGTGCCAGCAGCTTAGTTCTTAATCGGGAGGGCTCCTACGAGCAGTACTTC. The chain has TRBV11-2 and TRBJ2-7; 8 positions match TRBD2. J gave up 0 bases and V 1 base, and 8 bases lay outside the gene matches. The CDR3 spans 17 residues. Germline CDR1 is SGHAT and CDR2 is FQNNGV.

The J gene is TRBJ2-5, the V gene TRBV19; 11 bases fit TRBD2. V was pared by 5 bases and J by 5 bases, with 10 bases of the junction left unmatched. The CDR3 loop spans 16 amino acids. Germline lookup yields CDR1 LNHDA and CDR2 SQIVND (reference sequence). The CDR3 coding sequence is TGTGCCAGTAGTGGACTAGCGGGTAATTCTGGCGAGACCCAGTACTTC. It yields the protein CASSGLAGNSGETQYF.

V is TRBV7-9 and J is TRBJ1-2; D ambiguous. The CDR3 sequence is 14 residues long. Germline V gene lookup returns CDR1 SEHNR and CDR2 FQNEAQ (reference sequence). V was shortened by 1 base and J by 0 bases, with 6 bases between the two germline ends. CDR3 DNA sequence: TGTGCCAGCAGCTTAGGAGACTCTAACTATGGCTACACCTTC. Translation: CASSLGDSNYGYTF.

This chain connects TRBV4-1 to TRBJ2-3; weak D call: TRBD1 (5 bases). This CDR3 region has 14 residues. Germline V gene data show CDR1 as MGHRA and CDR2 as YSYEKL. Trimming shortened V by 8 bases and J by 7 bases, and 19 bases separated the two germline ends. As DNA, the CDR3 is TGCGCCAGCGGATTGCGTAGTGGGGCTCATACGCAGTATTTT. This sequence encodes CASGLRSGAHTQYF.

The rearrangement uses TRBV6-5 and TRBJ2-7, with D uncertain. This CDR3 has 13 residues. Per germline, CDR1 MNHEY and CDR2 SVGAGI. V lost 0 bases, J lost 5 bases, and 8 bases lay in between. CDR3 DNA sequence: TGTGCCAGCAGTTACTCTAACTTACACGAGCAGTACTTC. Its protein product is CASSYSNLHEQYF.

The chain is built from TRBV7-2 and TRBJ2-1, with D possibly being TRBD2 (6 bases). The CDR3 has 15 amino acids. CDR1 and CDR2 (germline): SGHTA, FQGNSA. Trimming cost V 2 bases and J 2 bases, with 10 bases left between them. The CDR3 loop reads CASSLRRGPYNEQFF. The CDR3 DNA reads as TGTGCCAGCAGCTTAAGGCGGGGACCCTACAATGAGCAGTTCTTC.

This chain connects TRBV27 to TRBJ2-1; 13 bases map to TRBD2. Losses at the gene ends were 6 bases for V and 4 bases for J; bases not matched to a gene: 9. The CDR3 totals 17 residues. Germline V lookup: CDR1 MNHEY, CDR2 SMNVEV (reference sequence). CDR3: CASSRGLAGVRYNEQFF. Written as DNA, the CDR3 is TGTGCCAGCAGCCGAGGACTAGCGGGAGTCAGGTACAATGAGCAGTTCTTC.

The V and J genes are TRBV7-9 and TRBJ2-7; D is unclear. CDR1 is SEHNR and CDR2 is FQNEAQ in the germline V gene (reference sequence). Trimming cost V 1 base and J 6 bases, with 13 bases left between them. The CDR3 runs 14 residues. The CDR3 sequence is CASSLGVGLPEQYF. CDR3 bases: TGTGCCAGCAGCTTAGGAGTTGGTCTCCCCGAGCAGTACTTC.